The 28 T cell receptor beta chains presented below share a single source sample, sequenced in a study of radiation and T cells in renal cell carcinoma. The table came from immunoSEQ multiplex PCR; TCRdb's copy has only in-frame clones and leaves some out. This table holds approximately 100,000 clones, 86% found once. Indicated time point: baseline pretreatment blood. Treatment of the sample: 15 Gy SBRT to primary tumor, nephrectomy 4 weeks later. Sequencing was performed on blood, taken from a patient whose treatment included radiotherapy and nephrectomy. Receptors originate from a man in his fifties with renal cell carcinoma.

The genes are TRBV29-1 and TRBJ2-7, with 7 nucleotides matching TRBD1. V lost 6 bases, J lost 0 bases, and 8 bases stayed unmatched. The CDR3 runs to 14 residues. Germline values: CDR1 SQVTM, CDR2 ANQGSEA. The DNA for the CDR3 is TGCAGCGTCTCGGGACAGCGAAGCTCCTACGAGCAGTACTTC. As protein: CSVSGQRSSYEQYF.

This rearrangement joins TRBV18 to TRBJ1-2; 7 bases line up with TRBD1. This CDR3 is built from 13 residues. CDR1 is KGHSH, CDR2 LQKENI, per germline. Trimming at V came to 6 bases and at J to 4 bases, leaving 5 bases not matched to a gene. The CDR3 sequence: CASSVDRIYGYTF. DNA of the CDR3: TGTGCCAGCTCCGTGGACAGGATCTATGGCTACACCTTC.

The chain is built from TRBV28 and TRBJ2-5; the D gene is possibly TRBD2 (6 bases). CDR3 length equals 13 residues. The V end lost 4 bases, the J end lost 7 bases, and 13 bases lay between the germline ends. Germline CDR1 is MDHEN and CDR2 is SYDVKM. The CDR3 nucleotides read TGTGCCAGCAGTTCGGGGACTCCCAGGACCCAGTACTTC. It specifies CASSSGTPRTQYF.

The J gene is TRBJ2-1, the V gene TRBV7-2, with D possibly TRBD1 on 6 matching bases. The CDR3 consists of 14 residues. Trimming shortened V by 5 bases and J by 5 bases, and 13 bases separated the two germline ends. Per the germline V gene, CDR1 is SGHTA and CDR2 is FQGNSA. CDR3 protein: CASSVYGQNNEQFF. CDR3 in DNA: TGTGCCAGCAGCGTATATGGACAGAACAATGAGCAGTTCTTC.

V and J are TRBV18 and TRBJ2-5; 11 nucleotides line up with TRBD2. Germline CDR1 and CDR2: KGHSH and LQKENI. The CDR3 sequence is 16 residues long. V dropped 1 base and J dropped 3; count of bases not matched to a gene: 4. CDR3 amino acids: CASSPRTSGGKETQYF. The DNA for the CDR3 is TGTGCCAGCTCACCACGAACTAGCGGGGGAAAAGAGACCCAGTACTTC.

This clone was counted a few times. The DNA of the CDR3 is TGTGCCAGCAGTGAGTCTTCCAGGGACAATTCACCCCTCCACTTT. Translation gives CASSESSRDNSPLHF. The chain couples TRBV2 to TRBJ1-6; D perhaps matches TRBD1 (5 bases). The CDR3 is 15 residues long. V was cut by 3 bases and J by 7 bases, with 13 bases left in between. CDR1 is SNHLY, CDR2 FYNNEI, per germline.

This sequence joins TRBV25-1 and TRBJ1-1; tentative D call: TRBD1 (5 bases). Germline loops: CDR1 MGHDK, CDR2 SYGVNS. This CDR3 spans 12 amino acids. V was shortened by 7 bases and J by 3 bases, with 9 bases between the two germline ends. This CDR3 is CASNRGDTEAFF. In nucleotides, the CDR3 is TGTGCCAGCAACCGGGGGGACACTGAAGCTTTCTTT.

The genes are TRBV27 and TRBJ1-1; D may be TRBD1 (5 bases). The V end lost 0 bases, the J end lost 5 bases, and 10 bases lay between the germline ends. CDR1 is MNHEY, CDR2 SMNVEV, per germline (reference sequence). The CDR3 sequence is 14 residues long. This CDR3 is CASSLSPEGTEAFF. The CDR3, as DNA: TGTGCCAGCAGTTTATCCCCGGAGGGGACTGAAGCTTTCTTT.

The J gene is TRBJ2-3, the V gene TRBV7-9; D is unresolved. The germline CDR1 and CDR2 sequences are SEHNR and FQNEAQ (reference sequence). This CDR3 region has 14 residues. V was pared by 3 bases and J by 1 base, with 8 bases between. CDR3: CASSFFQGTDTQYF. The CDR3, as DNA: TGTGCCAGCAGCTTCTTTCAGGGCACAGATACGCAGTATTTT. The full variable domain, in which reference TRBV7-9 and TRBJ2-3 provide the parts outside the CDR3, is DTGVSQNPRHKITKRGQNVTFRCDPISEHNRLYWYRQTLGQGPEFLTYFQNEAQLEKSRLLSDRFSAERPKGSFSTLEIQRTEQGDSAMYLCASSFFQGTDTQYFGPGTRLTVL.

V and J are TRBV28 and TRBJ2-5, with 8 bases aligning to TRBD1. With 5 bases clipped from V and 1 base from J, the junction kept 6 bases outside the gene matches. The CDR3 has 15 residues. Looked up from germline, CDR1 is MDHEN and CDR2 is SYDVKM. CDR3 DNA sequence: TGTGCCAGCAGTCCTCCGGGACAGGTCCAAGAGACCCAGTACTTC. Amino acids: CASSPPGQVQETQYF.

The sample holds one count of this clone. The chain uses TRBV5-4 and TRBJ2-1; D perhaps matches TRBD2 (7 bases). The CDR3 totals 15 residues. V gave up 5 bases and J gave up 9 bases, with 21 bases separating them. Germline V gene lookup returns CDR1 SGHNT and CDR2 YYREEE (reference sequence). CDR3 amino acids: CASSPREGGQREQFF. In DNA, the CDR3 is TGTGCCAGCAGTCCTAGGGAGGGGGGGCAACGTGAGCAGTTCTTC.

The chain links TRBV10-3 to TRBJ1-5; 8 positions match TRBD1. Germline-derived CDR1 and CDR2 are ENHRY and SYGVKD. The CDR3 runs 18 residues. V lost 6 bases and J lost 0; bases outside the gene matches: 13. The CDR3 coding sequence is TGTGCCATCAGAGGGGGACAGGCCGAACCGAATAGCAATCAGCCCCAGCATTTT. This translates into CAIRGGQAEPNSNQPQHF.

For the CDR3, the DNA is TGTGCCAGCAGTTTGGGACAGCAAAGCCGGCCCCAGCATTTT. Its translation is CASSLGQQSRPQHF. This chain joins TRBV28 and TRBJ1-5; 7 positions match TRBD1. CDR3 length: 14 residues. The junction had 8 bases not matched to a gene; V was cut back by 3 bases and J by 9 bases. CDR1 is MDHEN, CDR2 SYDVKM, per germline.

This chain joins TRBV11-3 and TRBJ2-5, with 7 bases fitting TRBD2. Germline trimming cut 3 bases from V and 5 bases from J; bases unmatched to any gene: 3. Germline V lookup: CDR1 SGHNT, CDR2 YENEEA. This CDR3 has 13 amino acids. CDR3 sequence reads: CASSFVRGETQYF. The CDR3 nucleotides read TGTGCCAGCAGCTTCGTGCGGGGGGAGACCCAGTACTTC.

This clone has just a few counts. The chain joins TRBV10-3 to TRBJ2-1; TRBD2 agrees at 11 bases. V was clipped by 6 bases and J by 0 bases; unmatched bases: 4. Germline values: CDR1 ENHRY, CDR2 SYGVKD. CDR3 length equals 16 residues. CDR3 amino acids: CAIRRTSGSSYNEQFF. CDR3 nucleotides: TGTGCCATCAGACGAACTAGCGGGAGCTCCTACAATGAGCAGTTCTTC.

The V call is TRBV15, the J call TRBJ2-2, with D possibly being TRBD1 (5 bases). The CDR3 sequence is 16 residues long. Germline CDR1 LNHNV, CDR2 YYDKDF (reference sequence). Trimming cost V 0 bases and J 3 bases, with 11 bases left between them. The CDR3 region has the DNA TGTGCCACCAGCAGAGATCAGCAGGGTGACACCGGGGAGCTGTTTTTT. Encoded protein: CATSRDQQGDTGELFF.

The chain couples TRBV27 to TRBJ1-4; D call uncertain. The V gene's germline CDR1 is MNHEY and CDR2 SMNVEV (reference sequence). CDR3 size: 15 residues. V lost 0 bases to trimming and J lost 5 bases, with 10 bases between them. CDR3 amino acids: CASSLSNLGNEKLFF. The CDR3 nucleotides read TGTGCCAGCAGTTTATCGAATTTGGGGAATGAAAAACTGTTTTTT.

The rearrangement joins TRBV4-1 to TRBJ2-4; possible D gene TRBD1, 5 bases. Germline V lookup: CDR1 MGHRA, CDR2 YSYEKL. This CDR3 has 13 amino acids. The V gene lost 3 bases and the J gene lost 9 bases, with 12 bases spanning the gap. CDR3 DNA sequence: TGCGCCAGCAGCCAGGAGACCCAGGGCATTCAGTACTTC. Translated, it gives CASSQETQGIQYF.

The rearrangement joins TRBV18 to TRBJ1-1, with TRBD1 identical over 7 bases. The CDR3 runs 14 residues. V dropped 3 bases and J dropped 5; count of bases not matched to a gene: 6. Germline loops: CDR1 KGHSH, CDR2 LQKENI. CDR3: CASSPRQGSTEAFF. The CDR3 DNA sequence: TGTGCCAGCTCACCGCGACAGGGTAGTACTGAAGCTTTCTTT.

This rearrangement joins TRBV10-3 to TRBJ2-7; 7 bases map to TRBD1. This CDR3 comprises 13 residues. Germline V gives CDR1 ENHRY, CDR2 SYGVKD. V shed 6 bases, J shed 3 bases, and the junction held 5 bases outside the gene matches. This chain's CDR3 is CAIRGTVDYEQYF. As DNA, the CDR3 is TGTGCCATCAGGGGGACAGTAGACTACGAGCAGTACTTC.

Details on this clone: The missing conserved phenylalanine or tryptophan at the end of this CDR3 makes a read error likely. The DNA is omitted, as the CDR3 cannot be located on it reliably, and the CDR3 follows TCRdb's listing. V gene TRBV30 combines with J gene TRBJ2-7; the table's D gene call, TRBD2, was not cross checked with the DNA. In germline, CDR1 is GTSNPN, CDR2 SVGIG (reference sequence). The CDR3 contains 15 residues when both ends are counted. The CDR3 sequence: CAWSGKGLAGDQNYL.

The rearrangement uses TRBV11-3 and TRBJ2-7; D is possibly TRBD2 (7 bases). Germline values: CDR1 SGHNT, CDR2 YENEEA. This CDR3 region has 15 residues. Trimming took off 5 bases at V and 0 bases at J, with 14 bases between the two ends. The CDR3 protein is CASSPRGANSYEQYF. In DNA, the CDR3 is TGTGCCAGCAGCCCCCGGGGGGCCAACTCCTACGAGCAGTACTTC.

V gene TRBV6-1 combines with J gene TRBJ1-1; D possibly corresponds to TRBD1 (5 bases). The CDR3 spans 13 residues. Trimming stripped 6 bases from V and 1 base from J, with 9 bases between. Per the germline V gene, CDR1 is MNHNS and CDR2 is SASEGT. The CDR3 reads CASRRQRNTEAFF. CDR3 bases: TGTGCCAGCAGGAGACAGAGGAACACTGAAGCTTTCTTT.

This chain links TRBV4-2 with TRBJ2-3, with D uncertain. The ends were cut back, 0 bases at V and 4 bases at J, with 14 bases in the middle. Germline V lookup: CDR1 LGHNA, CDR2 YNFKEQ. The CDR3 has 16 residues. CDR3 region: CASSQEGAASPDTQYF. DNA for the CDR3: TGTGCCAGCAGCCAAGAGGGCGCTGCGAGCCCAGATACGCAGTATTTT.

This sequence joins TRBV11-2 and TRBJ1-1; possibly TRBD1 for D (6 bases). Trimming took 1 base from V and 3 from J, leaving 9 bases between them. Germline assignment: CDR1 SGHAT and CDR2 FQNNGV. The CDR3 consists of 14 residues. The CDR3 coding sequence is TGTGCCAGCAGCTTAGGTCCAGGGGACACTGAAGCTTTCTTT. It yields the protein CASSLGPGDTEAFF.

V gene TRBV7-6 combines with J gene TRBJ2-7; D is perhaps TRBD2 (6 bases). In germline, CDR1 is SGHVS, CDR2 FNYEAQ. The CDR3 spans 16 residues. V lost 3 bases to trimming and J lost 0 bases, with 15 bases between them. The CDR3 coding sequence is TGTGCCAGCAGCTTCGGAGTCGCGGGGAGCTCCTACGAGCAGTACTTC. This encodes CASSFGVAGSSYEQYF. Full variable domain (missing parts from reference TRBV7-6 and TRBJ2-7): GAGVSQSPRYKVTKRGQDVALRCDPISGHVSLYWYRQALGQGPEFLTYFNYEAQQDKSGLPNDRFSAERPEGSISTLTIQRTEQRDSAMYRCASSFGVAGSSYEQYFGPGTRLTVT.

The chain links TRBV2 to TRBJ1-2; no clear D. Deletions cut 5 bases from V and 3 bases from J, with 4 bases between. CDR3 length equals 11 residues. CDR1 and CDR2 from the germline V gene are SNHLY and FYNNEI. For the CDR3, the DNA is TGTGCCAGCAGTACAGACTATGGCTACACCTTC. It translates to CASSTDYGYTF. Filled out from reference TRBV2 and TRBJ1-2, the complete variable domain reads EPEVTQTPSHQVTQMGQEVILRCVPISNHLYFYWYRQILGQKVEFLVSFYNNEISEKSEIFDDQFSVERPDGSNFTLKIRSTKLEDSAMYFCASSTDYGYTFGSGTRLTVV.

This sequence joins TRBV30 and TRBJ1-4, with D hard to call. Deletions cut 0 bases from V and 4 bases from J, with 12 bases between. This CDR3 has 15 residues. Looked up from germline, CDR1 is GTSNPN and CDR2 is SVGIG (reference sequence). As DNA, the CDR3 is TGTGCCTGGAGTGTACCCTGGGGAGGTAATGAAAAACTGTTTTTT. This translates into CAWSVPWGGNEKLFF.